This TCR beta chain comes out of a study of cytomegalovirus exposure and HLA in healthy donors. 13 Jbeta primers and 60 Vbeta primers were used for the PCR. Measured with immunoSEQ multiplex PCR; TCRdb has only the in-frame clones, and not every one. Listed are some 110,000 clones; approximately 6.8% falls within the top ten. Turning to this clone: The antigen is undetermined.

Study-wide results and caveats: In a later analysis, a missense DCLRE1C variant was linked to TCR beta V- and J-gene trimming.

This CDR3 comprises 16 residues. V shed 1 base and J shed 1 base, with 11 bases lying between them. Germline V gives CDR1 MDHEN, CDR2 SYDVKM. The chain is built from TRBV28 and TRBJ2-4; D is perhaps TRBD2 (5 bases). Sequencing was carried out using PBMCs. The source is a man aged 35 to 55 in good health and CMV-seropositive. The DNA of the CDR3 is TGTGCCAGCAGTTTATACGTGGGAGAGGCCAAAAACATTCAGTACTTC. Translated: CASSLYVGEAKNIQYF.